This T cell receptor (beta chain) was identified during a study of neurological immune-mediated disorders (dated by TCRdb to about 2019). At the level of the whole study: The study compared peripheral blood TCR-beta repertoires of HTLV-I-associated myelopathy (HAM/TSP) patients, multiple sclerosis patients and healthy controls using UMI-based sequencing. Longitudinal samples, technical triplicates and paired sorted CD4+ and CD8+ T-cell subsets, alongside PBMC samples, were included among the roughly 100 TCR-beta libraries. Longitudinal HAM/TSP donors and healthy donors each had 3 time-points at intervals of about 3-40 months. Of the 60 to 70 subjects in the cohort, around 15 were HAM/TSP patients, some 35 were multiple sclerosis patients, and about 20 were healthy controls.

Reading from cysteine to phenylalanine, the CDR3 counts 14 amino acids. The DNA shown is the 42-base CDR3, in frame from base 1. The germline V gene encodes CDR1 LNHNV and CDR2 YYDKDF (reference sequence). V and J are trimmed by 5 bases and 9 bases, and the gene matches miss 7 bases of the junction. cDNA was synthesized by template-switch 5'RACE using a primer with a 10-nucleotide random unique molecular identifier that tagged each TCR transcript. Each sequencing run produced over 160 million TCR-beta sequences covering 15-18 subjects. The RNeasy kit was used for extraction of total RNA. TCR-beta VDJ regions were amplified with primers for the TCR constant region and the 5'RACE anchor, using the KAPA Real-time Library Amplification kit. A first PCR added sample indexes and Illumina adaptors, and a second PCR then raised library yield. The roughly 650 bp TCR product was size-selected on a 2% E-gel SizeSelection system after Ampure bead purification. Before pooling, library quality was assessed on a Bioanalyzer, concentration was determined with Qubit, and library quantification was performed with the Kapa Library Quantification kit. An Illumina HiSeq 2500 sequenced the libraries paired-end 2 x 150 bp. To increase sequence diversity, about 25-31% phiX was spiked into each library pool. From the authors' description of their analysis: Quality-filtered reads were processed with the UMI-based MiGEC pipeline, which removed over 85% of raw TCR sequences during error correction. VDJ genes were aligned to IMGT germline references, and each clonotype was defined by a unique CDR3 amino acid sequence together with V-J genes. Clonal expansion, Shannon diversity and CDR3 relatedness (CalcPairwiseDistances, ClusterSamples) were evaluated with VDJtools, and phylogenetic trees were built with CLCbio workbench. A clone was classed as expanded if it had 8 or more unique UMIs, a cutoff based on coefficient-of-variation modelling across technical triplicates. TCRdb trimmed public reads at Q25 via fastp, called clones via MiXCR and kept in-frame beta chains. Records with the same CDR3 protein are collapsed into one entry carrying the most frequent genes and DNA. These V and J calls originate from TCRdb's pipeline instead of the authors' own analysis. The sample data list more than 100,000 distinct CDR3 sequences, and under 14% of these were observed just once. The top ten constitute 2.5% to 4% of the sample.

This clonotype was detected ten times or more. Its antigen specificity is not known. Base qualities are not at hand, and no much larger clone is one base apart. What the authors observed across the whole study: Across subjects, expanded clones never shared an identical CDR3 amino acid sequence, which suggests that the TCR-beta repertoires in every group were private. TCR clonal expansion was greatest in HAM/TSP patients and smallest in MS patients, who ranked below even healthy controls.

The intended sense of this specimen's time point label: longitudinal time-point 3. Unsorted PBMC libraries were generated from 2 million PBMCs stored in RNAlater at -80 °C until RNA extraction. Peripheral blood underwent Ficoll-Hypaque density gradient centrifugation to isolate PBMCs, which were then cryopreserved in liquid nitrogen. Sequencing was performed on PBMCs. The rearrangement combines TRBV15 with TRBJ1-6; 7 junctional bases match TRBD1. The clonotype comes from a female donor with HTLV-1-associated myelopathy (HAM/TSP). The bases are TGTGCCACCAGCCACAGGGGAAAAGGTTCACCCCTCCACTTT. This sequence encodes CATSHRGKGSPLHF.